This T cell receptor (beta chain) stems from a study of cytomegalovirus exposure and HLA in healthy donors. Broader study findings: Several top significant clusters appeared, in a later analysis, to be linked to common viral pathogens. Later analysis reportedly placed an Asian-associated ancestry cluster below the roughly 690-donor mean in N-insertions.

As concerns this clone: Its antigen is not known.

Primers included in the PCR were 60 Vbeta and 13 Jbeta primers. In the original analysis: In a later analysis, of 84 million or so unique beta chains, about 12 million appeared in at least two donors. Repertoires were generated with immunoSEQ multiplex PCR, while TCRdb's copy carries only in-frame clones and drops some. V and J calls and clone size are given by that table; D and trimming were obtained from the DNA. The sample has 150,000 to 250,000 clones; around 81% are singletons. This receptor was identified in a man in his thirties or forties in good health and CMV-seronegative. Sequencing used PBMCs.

The CDR3 protein is CASSEPDRAYEQYF. The DNA for the CDR3 is TGTGCCAGCAGTGAACCCGACAGGGCGTACGAGCAGTACTTC. The chain combines TRBV2 with TRBJ2-7, with 7 bases aligning to TRBD1. Germline V lookup: CDR1 SNHLY, CDR2 FYNNEI. The CDR3 is made up of 14 amino acids. V shed 2 bases, J shed 4 bases, and the junction held 5 bases outside the gene matches.